Below, 14 T cell receptor beta chains from the same sample are listed, as sequenced in a study of T cell changes during pregnancy in multiple sclerosis (dated by TCRdb to 2018 to 2020). The protocol used for the library was the immunoSEQ multiplex PCR assay. TCRdb carries this immuneACCESS record with in-frame sequences only. Its versions omit some clonotypes, under half of them owing to an unresolved V gene in the studies checked, with the rest unexplained. The sample records tens of thousands of clones, roughly 93% of which are singletons. Approximately 3.8% of the sample is held by the ten biggest clonotypes. The material sequenced was CD8+ T cells from peripheral blood mononuclear cells, taken in the second trimester of pregnancy. The receptors were gathered from a female donor with multiple sclerosis, enrolled in a pregnancy study.

J is TRBJ2-1 and V is TRBV5-4; 7 bases agree with TRBD2. The CDR3 is 17 amino acids. V trimming: 1 base; J trimming: 6 bases; junction bases outside the gene matches: 13. Germline CDR1 SGHNT, CDR2 YYREEE (reference sequence). CDR3 sequence reads: CASSLLAGPKISNEQFF. CDR3 DNA: TGTGCCAGCAGCTTGTTAGCGGGCCCTAAAATCAGCAATGAGCAGTTCTTC.

This sequence joins TRBV30 and TRBJ1-2, with 9 nucleotides matching TRBD1. Germline lookup yields CDR1 GTSNPN and CDR2 SVGIG (reference sequence). This CDR3 contains 15 residues. Losses at the gene ends were 5 bases for V and 3 bases for J; bases not matched to a gene: 10. The CDR3 coding sequence is TGTGCCTGGGAGACCGGGACAGGGAGGTACTATGGCTACACCTTC. Amino acids: CAWETGTGRYYGYTF.

This clone came up once. V is TRBV2 and J is TRBJ2-7, with TRBD1 identical over 10 bases. The germline CDR1 and CDR2 sequences are SNHLY and FYNNEI. The ends lost 3 bases at V and 0 bases at J; junction bases unmatched: 20. The CDR3 is 21 amino acids. The CDR3 DNA is TGTGCCAGCAGTGACCCGGGGACAGGGGACGCCGAGACCACCAGCTCCTACGAGCAGTACTTC. This encodes CASSDPGTGDAETTSSYEQYF.

The chain joins TRBV7-6 to TRBJ2-3, with a tentative D call TRBD2 (5 bases). Germline CDR1 and CDR2: SGHVS and FNYEAQ. Trimming left V 4 bases short and J 5 bases short, with 13 bases between. This CDR3 contains 14 residues. The CDR3 is CASSSLPEGDTQYF. CDR3 nucleotide sequence: TGTGCCAGCAGCTCCCTACCCGAGGGAGATACGCAGTATTTT. The entire variable domain, with the rest obtained from reference TRBV7-6 and TRBJ2-3, is as follows: GAGVSQSPRYKVTKRGQDVALRCDPISGHVSLYWYRQALGQGPEFLTYFNYEAQQDKSGLPNDRFSAERPEGSISTLTIQRTEQRDSAMYRCASSSLPEGDTQYFGPGTRLTVL.

This rearrangement joins TRBV4-3 to TRBJ2-7, with TRBD1 as a possible D gene (5 bases). This CDR3 is 13 amino acids long. V gave up 0 bases and J gave up 2 bases, with 5 bases separating them. The germline V gene encodes CDR1 LGHNA and CDR2 YSLEER. CDR3 sequence reads: CASSQDRAYEQYF. The CDR3 region has the DNA TGCGCCAGCAGCCAAGACAGGGCCTACGAGCAGTACTTC.

J is TRBJ1-5 and V is TRBV7-6; 9 bases match TRBD1. Per the germline V gene, CDR1 is SGHVS and CDR2 is FNYEAQ. The ends lost 4 bases at V and 7 bases at J; junction bases unmatched: 8. The CDR3 length is 15 residues. CDR3 amino acids: CASSSLPGQGQPQHF. CDR3 DNA sequence: TGTGCCAGCAGCTCCCTCCCGGGACAGGGACAGCCCCAGCATTTT.

The V call is TRBV19, the J call TRBJ1-1, with D perhaps matching TRBD1 (6 bases). Germline CDR1 and CDR2: LNHDA and SQIVND (reference sequence). The V end was cut by 1 base, the J end by 5 bases, with 11 bases between. The CDR3 runs 14 residues. CDR3 sequence reads: CASSIGGTTTEAFF. In DNA, the CDR3 is TGTGCCAGTAGTATAGGAGGGACAACGACTGAAGCTTTCTTT.

The V gene is TRBV9, the J gene TRBJ1-2; D call uncertain. The length of the CDR3 is 18 residues. V lost 0 bases, J lost 0 bases, and 18 bases lay in between. Germline CDR1 SGDLS, CDR2 YYNGEE. The CDR3 DNA sequence: TGTGCCAGCAGCGTAGGCAACAGCATAATTACCTCTAACTATGGCTACACCTTC. It is translated as CASSVGNSIITSNYGYTF.

J is TRBJ1-2 and V is TRBV27; 8 bases fit TRBD1. The CDR3 has 13 residues. Unmatched junction bases numbered 4, after V lost 6 bases and J lost 4 bases. CDR1 and CDR2 (germline): MNHEY, SMNVEV (reference sequence). The CDR3 bases are TGTGCCAGCAGGTCGACAGGGGCCTATGGCTACACCTTC. Its translation is CASRSTGAYGYTF.

V and J are TRBV27 and TRBJ2-7; D not certain. This CDR3 region has 14 residues. The ends were cut back, 2 bases at V and 0 bases at J, with 8 bases in the middle. Germline loops: CDR1 MNHEY, CDR2 SMNVEV (reference sequence). CDR3 protein: CASSLRQVSYEQYF. In DNA, the CDR3 is TGTGCCAGCAGTTTACGGCAGGTCTCCTACGAGCAGTACTTC.

The chain uses TRBV20-1 and TRBJ1-2; a weak D match, TRBD1 (5 bases). V was cut by 0 bases and J by 9 bases, with 8 bases left in between. The CDR3 spans 11 residues. Germline-derived CDR1 and CDR2 are DFQATT and SNEGSKA (reference sequence). The CDR3 here is CSARDQGSYTF. DNA for the CDR3: TGCAGTGCTAGAGATCAGGGTAGCTACACCTTC.

The V gene is TRBV4-2, the J gene TRBJ1-4; the D is unclear. Germline CDR1 reads LGHNA; CDR2 reads YNFKEQ. This CDR3 region has 13 residues. The V and J ends lost 5 bases and 7 bases respectively, with 11 bases between them. CDR3 sequence reads: CASSGPLSEKLFF. CDR3 in DNA: TGTGCCAGCAGCGGGCCCCTTAGTGAAAAACTGTTTTTT.

V gene TRBV14 combines with J gene TRBJ2-6; no firm D call. The CDR3 covers 15 residues. Trimming stripped 0 bases from V and 0 bases from J, with 3 bases between. Germline V gives CDR1 SGHDN, CDR2 FVKESK. For the CDR3, the DNA is TGTGCCAGCAGCCAAGATAACTCTGGGGCCAACGTCCTGACTTTC. Its protein is CASSQDNSGANVLTF.

This chain links TRBV11-2 with TRBJ2-5; 10 bases are shared with TRBD2. V dropped 4 bases and J dropped 5; count of bases not matched to a gene: 10. CDR3 length equals 16 residues. Germline assignment: CDR1 SGHAT and CDR2 FQNNGV. In DNA, the CDR3 is TGTGCCAGCAGCTCAGGAGGACTAGCGGTGGGGGAGACCCAGTACTTC. Protein: CASSSGGLAVGETQYF.